What follows are 28 T cell receptor beta chains derived from one specimen sequenced in a study of blood T cell repertoires in COVID-19. Clones were sequenced by immunoSEQ multiplex PCR, and TCRdb holds only the in-frame ones, with some missing. The table includes roughly 250,000 clones, about 85% detected once. Sequencing was done on a sample of peripheral blood. The source of these receptors is a human donor with COVID-19, enrolled during active disease. The donor label of this sample is uncertain.

J is TRBJ2-1 and V is TRBV11-2; no definite D call. CDR1 is SGHAT, CDR2 FQNNGV, per germline. The CDR3 sequence is 17 residues long. The germline V and J ends were trimmed by 1 base and 2 bases, with 15 bases remaining between them. CDR3 region: CASSLVLAVGTYNEQFF. CDR3 bases: TGTGCCAGCAGCTTAGTTTTGGCGGTAGGCACCTACAATGAGCAGTTCTTC.

The rearrangement links TRBV6-6 to TRBJ1-3, with D possibly being TRBD1 (5 bases). Germline assignment: CDR1 MNHNY and CDR2 SVGAGI (reference sequence). The CDR3 spans 16 residues. Trimming took 0 bases from V and 3 from J, leaving 12 bases between them. CDR3 coding DNA: TGTGCCAGCAGTTACTCACGGGGGGTGAATGGAAACACCATATATTTT. It translates to CASSYSRGVNGNTIYF.

The rearrangement uses TRBV29-1 and TRBJ1-2; D is uncertain. CDR1 and CDR2 from the germline V gene are SQVTM and ANQGSEA. The V end was cut by 3 bases, the J end by 4 bases, with 15 bases between. This CDR3 comprises 14 residues. The CDR3 loop is CSVDSVEIPYGYTF. The CDR3 DNA sequence: TGCAGCGTTGACTCGGTGGAGATACCCTATGGCTACACCTTC.

The count of this clone is one. For the CDR3, the DNA is TGTGCCTGGAGTGCAGCCCGGGGGAATTCACCCCTCCACTTT. Translating it yields CAWSAARGNSPLHF. V gene TRBV30 combines with J gene TRBJ1-6; a possible D gene is TRBD1 (5 bases). Germline V lookup: CDR1 GTSNPN, CDR2 SVGIG (reference sequence). This CDR3 spans 14 amino acids. Trimming removed 1 base from V and 7 bases from J, with 11 bases in between.

This chain joins TRBV28 and TRBJ1-2; D call uncertain. This CDR3 has 14 amino acids. Trimming removed 5 bases at V and 8 bases at J, with 18 bases between. CDR1 is MDHEN, CDR2 SYDVKM, per germline. CDR3 region: CASSLDSATGGYTF. The CDR3 DNA reads TGTGCCAGCAGTCTGGACTCCGCAACGGGGGGCTACACCTTC.

In its sample, this clone was seen a few times. The chain links TRBV11-2 to TRBJ2-7; no definite D call. The CDR3 has 14 residues. Per germline, CDR1 SGHAT and CDR2 FQNNGV. With 2 bases removed from V and 2 bases from J, the gap between germline ends came to 10 bases. The CDR3 nucleotides read TGTGCCAGCAGCTTATCCCGGTCGGCCTACGAGCAGTACTTC. It encodes CASSLSRSAYEQYF. Supplemented by reference TRBV11-2 and TRBJ2-7, the full variable domain reads EAGVAQSPRYKIIEKRQSVAFWCNPISGHATLYWYQQILGQGPKLLIQFQNNGVVDDSQLPKDRFSAERLKGVDSTLKIQPAKLEDSAVYLCASSLSRSAYEQYFGPGTRLTVT.

This sequence joins TRBV7-2 and TRBJ2-1; 10 bases fit TRBD2. The CDR3 consists of 16 residues. V lost 0 bases, J lost 9 bases, and 8 bases stayed unmatched. Germline V gene data show CDR1 as SGHTA and CDR2 as FQGNSA. CDR3 DNA sequence: TGTGCCAGCAGCTTAGCGGCTAGCGGGAGTGGGAGTGAGCAGTTCTTC. The encoded protein is CASSLAASGSGSEQFF.

The rearrangement links TRBV3-1 (or the pseudogene TRBV3-2) to TRBJ1-3; 9 nucleotides line up with TRBD1. The CDR3 spans 15 residues. V lost 2 bases and J lost 5; bases outside the gene matches: 4. CDR1 is LGHDT and CDR2 is YNNKEL in the germline V gene (reference sequence). The CDR3 region has the DNA TGTGCCAGCAGCCAAAGGGACAGGGACAGAAACACCATATATTTT. The encoded protein is CASSQRDRDRNTIYF.

The gene calls are TRBV6-6 and TRBJ2-6, with D maybe TRBD1 (5 bases). Trimming shortened V by 5 bases and J by 4 bases, and 6 bases separated the two germline ends. The CDR3 extends over 13 amino acids. Per germline, CDR1 MNHNY and CDR2 SVGAGI (reference sequence). CDR3 DNA: TGTGCCAGCAGTGGGGCCGGGGCCAACGTCCTGACTTTC. Translated, it gives CASSGAGANVLTF.

This clone came up a few times. The chain joins TRBV7-2 to TRBJ2-7; 9 bases map to TRBD1. The CDR3 is 14 residues long. Trimming at V came to 0 bases and at J to 3 bases, leaving 0 bases not matched to a gene. Germline lookup yields CDR1 SGHTA and CDR2 FQGNSA. CDR3 coding DNA: TGTGCCAGCAGCTTAGCGACAGGGGGCTACGAGCAGTACTTC. Its translation: CASSLATGGYEQYF.

The V and J genes are TRBV2 and TRBJ1-5; a possible D gene is TRBD1 (6 bases). There are 15 residues in the CDR3. V was trimmed by 5 bases and J by 5 bases, leaving 16 bases between them. Germline V CDR1 and CDR2: SNHLY, FYNNEI. CDR3 DNA: TGTGCCAGCAGTTTTTGGACAGCCGTTTATCAGCCCCAGCATTTT. Protein sequence: CASSFWTAVYQPQHF.

The chain uses TRBV5-6 and TRBJ2-3; possibly TRBD2 for D (6 bases). The CDR3 covers 18 residues. The ends were cut back, 1 base at V and 2 bases at J, with 20 bases in the middle. The germline gives CDR1 SGHDT, CDR2 YYEEEE. The CDR3, as DNA: TGTGCCAGCAGCTTGCCCTCGAGGGACTTGCGGGACACAGATACGCAGTATTTT. Translated: CASSLPSRDLRDTDTQYF.

This clone is a singleton in its sample. This chain links TRBV3-1 (or the pseudogene TRBV3-2) with TRBJ2-7, with 7 bases lining up with TRBD1. Germline CDR1 and CDR2: LGHDT and YNNKEL (reference sequence). The CDR3 has 16 residues. V trimming: 1 base; J trimming: 0 bases; junction bases outside the gene matches: 6. Written as DNA, the CDR3 is TGTGCCAGCAGCCAAGGTACAGGGGTGGGCTCCTACGAGCAGTACTTC. As protein: CASSQGTGVGSYEQYF.

J is TRBJ2-1 and V is TRBV19, with TRBD2 as a possible D gene (5 bases). This CDR3 has 16 residues. CDR1 LNHDA and CDR2 SQIVND come from the germline V gene (reference sequence). The V gene lost 5 bases and the J gene lost 3 bases, with 17 bases spanning the gap. The CDR3 here is CASSPRTGWDYNEQFF. CDR3 bases: TGTGCCAGTAGTCCCAGGACTGGCTGGGACTACAATGAGCAGTTCTTC.

This chain joins TRBV12-3 or TRBV12-4 and TRBJ1-4, with 7 positions matching TRBD1. With V trimmed by 6 bases and J by 8 bases, 6 bases remained unmatched. This CDR3 spans 13 amino acids. This CDR3 is CASSGTELEKLFF. The CDR3 DNA reads TGTGCCAGCAGCGGGACAGAGCTCGAAAAACTGTTTTTT.

The DNA of the CDR3 is TGTGCCAGCAGTTACCCCGGACAGACAAATAGCAATCAGCCCCAGCATTTT. Residues: CASSYPGQTNSNQPQHF. The rearrangement links TRBV6-2 or TRBV6-3 to TRBJ1-5, with D maybe TRBD1 (6 bases). V lost 2 bases and J 0 bases, leaving 14 bases between the germline ends. Germline values: CDR1 MNHEY, CDR2 SVGEGT. The CDR3 extends over 17 amino acids.

This chain uses TRBV6-5 with TRBJ1-1; D ambiguous. V shed 4 bases and J shed 7 bases, with 10 bases lying between them. In germline, CDR1 is MNHEY, CDR2 SVGAGI. The CDR3 has 12 residues. CDR3: CASSSVSREAFF. Here the CDR3 DNA reads TGTGCCAGCAGTTCGGTTTCGCGTGAAGCTTTCTTT.

The chain couples TRBV9 to TRBJ2-1; 13 bases map to TRBD2. V shed 3 bases, J shed 9 bases, and the junction held 12 bases outside the gene matches. Per germline, CDR1 SGDLS and CDR2 YYNGEE. The CDR3 is 17 residues long. The DNA of the CDR3 is TGTGCCAGCAGCGCCGGTCGGACTAGCGGGAGCGATCCTGAGCAGTTCTTC. Translated, it gives CASSAGRTSGSDPEQFF.

The V and J genes are TRBV6-5 and TRBJ1-6; possibly TRBD1 for D (6 bases). The CDR3 extends over 15 amino acids. CDR1 is MNHEY, CDR2 SVGAGI, per germline. V lost 5 bases to trimming and J lost 14 bases, with 22 bases between them. The CDR3: CASSPPGQGQGSLHF. CDR3 DNA: TGTGCCAGCAGTCCCCCCGGGCAGGGCCAGGGGTCCCTCCACTTT.

The chain employs TRBV7-9 and TRBJ2-2; 7 positions match TRBD1. CDR1 and CDR2 from the germline V gene are SEHNR and FQNEAQ (reference sequence). The length of the CDR3 is 16 residues. The junction had 7 bases not matched to a gene; V was cut back by 5 bases and J by 1 base. The CDR3 loop reads CASSVRTGENTGELFF. CDR3 coding DNA: TGTGCCAGCAGCGTAAGGACAGGAGAGAACACCGGGGAGCTGTTTTTT.

The chain is built from TRBV7-9 and TRBJ1-2, with D hard to call. Trimming left V 1 base short and J 4 bases short, with 10 bases between. The CDR3 spans 14 residues. CDR1 and CDR2 from the germline V gene are SEHNR and FQNEAQ (reference sequence). CDR3 coding DNA: TGTGCCAGCAGCTTAGGGGAGGTATCCTATGGCTACACCTTC. Amino acid sequence: CASSLGEVSYGYTF. The full variable domain, with the rest looked up from reference TRBV7-9 and TRBJ1-2, is DTGVSQNPRHKITKRGQNVTFRCDPISEHNRLYWYRQTLGQGPEFLTYFQNEAQLEKSRLLSDRFSAERPKGSFSTLEIQRTEQGDSAMYLCASSLGEVSYGYTFGSGTRLTVV.

Written as DNA, the CDR3 is TGTGCCAGTAGTACGACACTGCCTAGCAATCAGCCCCAGCATTTT. Translation: CASSTTLPSNQPQHF. This chain connects TRBV19 to TRBJ1-5, with D unclear. This CDR3 comprises 15 residues. Trimming pared 4 bases from V and 0 bases from J, leaving 10 bases between. From germline, CDR1 is LNHDA and CDR2 SQIVND (reference sequence). Combining the CDR3 with reference TRBV19 and TRBJ1-5 gives the whole variable domain DGGITQSPKYLFRKEGQNVTLSCEQNLNHDAMYWYRQDPGQGLRLIYYSQIVNDFQKGDIAEGYSVSREKKESFPLTVTSAQKNPTAFYLCASSTTLPSNQPQHFGDGTRLSIL.

The chain links TRBV4-3 to TRBJ2-2; 8 positions match TRBD1. Germline V gene data show CDR1 as LGHNA and CDR2 as YSLEER. This CDR3 has 17 amino acids. V was clipped by 1 base and J by 8 bases; unmatched bases: 12. For the CDR3, the DNA is TGCGCCAGCAGCCAAGCAGGGGGCGCAGAACTTACGGGGGAGCTGTTTTTT. It encodes CASSQAGGAELTGELFF.

The chain combines TRBV10-3 with TRBJ1-6; D not resolved. The germline V and J ends were trimmed by 2 bases and 0 bases, with 8 bases remaining between them. Germline CDR1 and CDR2: ENHRY and SYGVKD. The CDR3 covers 16 residues. In DNA, the CDR3 is TGTGCCATCAGTGAGGGGCTGAGCTCCTATAATTCACCCCTCCACTTT. Translating gives CAISEGLSSYNSPLHF.

This chain connects TRBV7-8 to TRBJ2-7; weak D call: TRBD1 (5 bases). Germline CDR1 reads SGHVS; CDR2 reads FQNEAQ. The CDR3 length is 15 residues. V lost 3 bases to trimming and J lost 3 bases, with 15 bases between them. CDR3 nucleotides: TGTGCCAGCAGCTTGGCCCCGCAGGGTGGCTACGAGCAGTACTTC. Residues: CASSLAPQGGYEQYF.

The V call is TRBV7-2, the J call TRBJ1-1; D remains unclear. V lost 1 base and J 5 bases, leaving 11 bases between the germline ends. Looked up from germline, CDR1 is SGHTA and CDR2 is FQGNSA. This CDR3 comprises 14 residues. The CDR3 DNA follows: TGTGCCAGCAGCTTAGGTTATCGGGGAACTGAAGCTTTCTTT. It is translated as CASSLGYRGTEAFF.

The CDR3 region is CASSYVRESVTEAFF. CDR3 nucleotides: TGTGCCAGCAGTTACGTGAGGGAGTCGGTTACTGAAGCTTTCTTT. This chain uses TRBV6-5 with TRBJ1-1; D ambiguous. This CDR3 region has 15 residues. Germline assignment: CDR1 MNHEY and CDR2 SVGAGI. The V end lost 2 bases, the J end lost 5 bases, and 15 bases lay between the germline ends.

The gene calls are TRBV3-1 (or the pseudogene TRBV3-2) and TRBJ1-2; 10 bases are a match to TRBD1. The CDR3 length is 13 residues. CDR1 LGHDT and CDR2 YNNKEL come from the germline V gene (reference sequence). The junction had 3 bases not matched to a gene; V was cut back by 4 bases and J by 7 bases. CDR3 nucleotides: TGTGCCAGCAGCCCGACAGGGGGCTTTGGCTACACCTTC. The encoded protein is CASSPTGGFGYTF.